The clone carrying this TCR beta chain has ten or more counts. A much larger clone lies one base from this, so it may be a read error. Unsorted bulk tissue, roughly 19-34 mg of it, served as the source for co-extraction of RNA and DNA. This specimen belongs to a study of tumor-infiltrating lymphocytes in primary liver carcinoma. Making TCR beta cDNA involved approximately 480 ng total RNA and a constant-region primer. Three nested multiplex PCR rounds, a slightly modified ARM-PCR method, built the TCR beta libraries. TCRdb re-called the multiplex PCR reads through MiXCR, storing one row per CDR3 protein. This sample has approximately 37,000 distinct CDR3 sequences, with roughly 70% found just once. The receptor was derived from a man between 35 and 55 years old with primary liver carcinoma and hepatitis B virus infection. Sequencing input: liver tumor tissue from sampling region 4. Described subset: tumor region T4, right-lateral pole.

The CDR3 region is CAGSLGTGSYNEQFF. Written as DNA, the CDR3 is TGCGCCGGCAGCTTGGGGACAGGGTCCTACAATGAGCAGTTCTTC. V and J are TRBV5-1 and TRBJ2-1, with TRBD1 matching over 9 bases. Germline-derived CDR1 and CDR2 are SGHRS and YFSETQ. The CDR3 has 15 residues. Using reference TRBV5-1 and TRBJ2-1 for the parts outside the CDR3, the full variable domain is KAGVTQTPRYLIKTRGQQVTLSCSPISGHRSVSWYQQTPGQGLQFLFEYFSETQRNKGNFPGRFSGRQFSNSRSEMNVSTLELGDSALYLCAGSLGTGSYNEQFFGPGTRLTVL.